A selection of T cell receptor beta chains follows, all from one sample in a study of cytomegalovirus exposure and HLA in healthy donors. Sequencing was performed with immunoSEQ multiplex PCR; in TCRdb, only in-frame clones are kept and a portion is missing. The table lists around 55,000 clones, 55% to 85% of them singletons. The source material was PBMCs. These receptors all stem from a man aged 35-49 years in good health and CMV-seropositive. The CDR3 runs from the conserved cysteine through the conserved F or W. The D gene is left open where the match is weak. Only part of the rows carry a size: once, few, many, or a class if the clone is expanded.

TRBV2,14,-,TRBD2,TRBJ2-7,CASRAGLAAYEQYF
TRBV6-1,16,-,TRBD1,TRBJ1-2,CASSEIGTGGVFSYTF
TRBV4-1,17,-,TRBD2,TRBJ2-5,CASSLRGAGGSQETQYF
TRBV6-5,14,-,-,TRBJ2-2,CASSSIGDTGELFF
TRBV5-4,13,-,TRBD1,TRBJ1-2,CASSFDRVDGYTF
TRBV7-9,16,once,-,TRBJ1-2,CASSSGGRGLNYGYTF
TRBV5-1,14,-,-,TRBJ2-3,CASSLAIGKETQYF
TRBV27,16,-,-,TRBJ1-2,CASSLVGGHKNYGYTF
TRBV6-5,15,-,TRBD2,TRBJ2-1,CASRSGTSGFNEQFF
TRBV7-8,13,-,TRBD2,TRBJ2-7,CASSPVGGYEQYF
TRBV5-1,13,-,-,TRBJ2-7,CASSLVSTYEQYF
TRBV7-2,14,once,-,TRBJ1-2,CASSPRVTNYGYTF
TRBV6-1,14,-,TRBD1,TRBJ1-5,CASRGQGLGQPQHF
TRBV6-6,16,-,-,TRBJ1-5,CASSLGQPQGDQPQHF
TRBV2,15,-,TRBD2,TRBJ2-2,CAREKTSPNTGELFF
TRBV2,15,-,-,TRBJ2-5,CASSEGGRGPETQYF
TRBV14,15,-,TRBD1,TRBJ2-1,CASSPRDSIYNEQFF
TRBV6-5,15,-,TRBD1,TRBJ1-1,CASSRTGGTGTEAFF
TRBV19,12,few,-,TRBJ1-1,CASRGGYTEAFF
TRBV5-1,13,-,TRBD1,TRBJ1-1,CASSPGTGDEAFF
TRBV30,12,-,TRBD2,TRBJ2-5,CAWSGGSWTQYF
TRBV2,11,-,-,TRBJ1-1,CASSVNTEAFF
TRBV7-9,15,-,TRBD1,TRBJ1-5,CASSLEGAQGQPQHF
TRBV29-1,12,-,-,TRBJ1-1,CSVGQMNTEAFF
TRBV29-1,15,once,-,TRBJ2-5,CSVEDPRVVQETQYF
TRBV6-5,14,-,TRBD1,TRBJ1-5,CASSRQGDPEPQHF
TRBV5-1,13,-,TRBD1,TRBJ1-2,CASSSRTGYGYTF
TRBV29-1,15,-,TRBD2,TRBJ2-3,CSADGGGGITDTQYF
TRBV6-1,17,-,-,TRBJ1-2,CASSEALRRGQNYGYTF
TRBV15,14,-,-,TRBJ2-7,CATSREQYSYEQYF
TRBV11-2,16,once,-,TRBJ2-2,CASSFVLDYNTGELFF
TRBV9,13,-,-,TRBJ1-2,CASSSQTNYGYTF
TRBV5-1,14,-,TRBD1,TRBJ2-1,CASSPGGHHNEQFF
TRBV7-9,14,-,-,TRBJ1-2,CASSLSFPDSGYTF